The 5 T cell receptor beta chains below come from one sample, sequenced in a study of blood T cell repertoires in COVID-19. This table comes from immunoSEQ multiplex PCR, and its TCRdb copy is limited to in-frame clones, with some not included. The sample records 250,000 to 350,000 clones, about 88% being singletons. What was sequenced was peripheral blood. The source is a woman in her sixties or seventies with acute or convalescent COVID-19.

This chain uses TRBV9 with TRBJ2-3, with 8 bases aligning to TRBD2. The CDR3 consists of 19 residues. V was pared by 0 bases and J by 6 bases, with 18 bases of the junction left unmatched. The germline gives CDR1 SGDLS, CDR2 YYNGEE. The CDR3 DNA reads as TGTGCCAGCAGCGTAGGACCCCAGCGGCGAGCGGGGGCGGATGATACGCAGTATTTT. This translates into CASSVGPQRRAGADDTQYF.

V is TRBV4-1 and J is TRBJ2-1, with TRBD2 identical over 9 bases. This CDR3 has 16 residues. Germline V gene data show CDR1 as MGHRA and CDR2 as YSYEKL. V lost 0 bases and J lost 8; bases outside the gene matches: 8. CDR3 sequence: CASSQDSLAGRDEQFF. DNA for the CDR3: TGCGCCAGCAGCCAAGATTCCCTAGCGGGGAGGGATGAGCAGTTCTTC.

This chain joins TRBV11-3 and TRBJ1-1, with 9 bases identical to TRBD1. Germline V gene data show CDR1 as SGHNT and CDR2 as YENEEA. This CDR3 comprises 13 residues. The ends lost 5 bases at V and 10 bases at J; junction bases unmatched: 8. The CDR3 DNA reads as TGTGCCAGCAGCCAAAACACAGGGGGCGCAGCTTTCTTT. Protein sequence: CASSQNTGGAAFF.

The V call is TRBV7-6, the J call TRBJ2-5; 10 positions agree with TRBD2. Losses at the gene ends were 5 bases for V and 1 base for J; bases not matched to a gene: 10. Germline-derived CDR1 and CDR2 are SGHVS and FNYEAQ. The CDR3 has 17 residues. The CDR3 loop reads CASSPMSAGGPQETQYF. DNA of the CDR3: TGTGCCAGCAGCCCAATGTCAGCGGGAGGGCCCCAAGAGACCCAGTACTTC.

The V call is TRBV4-3, the J call TRBJ1-1; D not resolved. The germline gives CDR1 LGHNA, CDR2 YSLEER. The CDR3 consists of 14 residues. V was shortened by 6 bases and J by 6 bases, with 17 bases between the two germline ends. The CDR3 bases are TGCGCCAGCAGAGGTGAACTCAGGTCTGCTGAAGCTTTCTTT. Its translation: CASRGELRSAEAFF.